Described below is a single TCR beta chain sequence and its context. Treatment: 19 received Ad26.COV2.S at low or high dose, single or two shots; roughly five received placebo; per-sample allocation not given. Sampling took place 63 days after the first vaccine or placebo injection. Sequenced by immunoSEQ multiplex PCR; TCRdb stores in-frame clones only, minus some. The table lists a few hundred thousand clones, roughly 87% of them singletons. The CDR3 is 17 amino acids. Trimming removed 4 bases from V and 2 bases from J, with 20 bases in between. Germline V gives CDR1 MNHEY, CDR2 SVGEGT. The source of the sample is a study of Ad26.COV2.S vaccination and SARS-CoV-2 variants.

This sequence was found in a person between 18 and 59 years old who received the Ad26.COV2.S COVID-19 vaccine or a placebo. This specimen consisted of peripheral blood, obtained in a trial of Ad26.COV2.S vaccine versus placebo. The V gene is TRBV6-2 or TRBV6-3, the J gene TRBJ1-1; the D is unclear. In DNA form, the CDR3 reads TGTGCCAGCAGTTTCCCCGCTCTAATTGGGATAAACACTGAAGCTTTCTTT. Its translation is CASSFPALIGINTEAFF.